The sequence of this TCR beta chain was determined in a study of shared clonotypes between healthy human individuals. For this clone: Its cognate antigen is unknown.

Deletions cut 8 bases from V and 0 bases from J, with 13 bases between. This CDR3 spans 15 amino acids. Germline CDR1 and CDR2: MDHEN and SYDVKM. Sequencing used immunoSEQ multiplex PCR; TCRdb keeps in-frame clones, though not all of them. The table lists 2,500,000 or so clones, more than 85% of them singletons. Points from the study as a whole: Although depth was large, rarefaction showed that sequencing of the sorted subsets was incomplete.

The receptor was isolated from a man aged 18 to 29 in good health. Some clones in this sample may be carry-over from other donors' samples. The chain uses TRBV28 and TRBJ1-4, with D possibly TRBD1 on 6 matching bases. The sample comprised naive CD4+ T cells from PBMCs. Subset reported: CD45RA+ positively selected. The CDR3 here is CASRHGQTTNEKLFF. CDR3 bases: TGTGCCAGCCGACATGGACAGACAACTAATGAAAAACTGTTTTTT. Combining the CDR3 with reference TRBV28 and TRBJ1-4 gives the whole variable domain DVKVTQSSRYLVKRTGEKVFLECVQDMDHENMFWYRQDPGLGLRLIYFSYDVKMKEKGDIPEGYSVSREKKERFSLILESASTNQTSMYLCASRHGQTTNEKLFFGSGTQLSVL.